This T cell receptor (beta chain) came from a study of blood T cell repertoires in COVID-19. The V gene's germline CDR1 is SGHRS and CDR2 YFSETQ. The CDR3 totals 19 residues. The germline V and J ends were trimmed by 0 bases and 2 bases, with 23 bases remaining between them. TCRdb's copy holds only in-frame clones and misses some; the assay was immunoSEQ multiplex PCR. The sample shows approximately 190,000 clones, more than 75% of them seen only once. This chain links TRBV5-1 with TRBJ2-5, with D possibly TRBD2 on 6 matching bases. The clonotype was recovered from a woman aged 55-69 years with COVID-19, enrolled during active disease. Sequencing used peripheral blood. DNA for the CDR3: TGCGCCAGCAGCTTGGTGAGCGGGCCCACGAGTAAAGAACAAGAGACCCAGTACTTC. Translating gives CASSLVSGPTSKEQETQYF.